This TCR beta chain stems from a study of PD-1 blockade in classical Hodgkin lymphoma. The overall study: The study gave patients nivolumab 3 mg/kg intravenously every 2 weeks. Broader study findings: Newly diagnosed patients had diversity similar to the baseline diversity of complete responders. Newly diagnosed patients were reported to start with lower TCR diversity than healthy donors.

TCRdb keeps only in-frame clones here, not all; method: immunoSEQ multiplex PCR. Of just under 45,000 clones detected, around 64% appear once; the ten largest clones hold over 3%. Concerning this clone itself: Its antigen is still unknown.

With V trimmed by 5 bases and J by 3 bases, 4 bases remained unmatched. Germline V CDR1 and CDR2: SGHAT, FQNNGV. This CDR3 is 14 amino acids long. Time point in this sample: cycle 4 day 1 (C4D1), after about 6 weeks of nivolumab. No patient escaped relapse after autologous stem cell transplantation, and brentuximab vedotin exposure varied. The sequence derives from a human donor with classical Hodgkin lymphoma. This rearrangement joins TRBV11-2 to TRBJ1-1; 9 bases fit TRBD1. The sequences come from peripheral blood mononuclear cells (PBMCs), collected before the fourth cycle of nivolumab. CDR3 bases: TGTGCCAGCAGCGTCGACAGGGGGTACACTGAAGCTTTCTTT. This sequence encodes CASSVDRGYTEAFF.